This T cell receptor beta chain was retrieved from a study of blood T cell repertoires in COVID-19. Looking at the study overall: Some COVID-19 samples were acute and others convalescent; all came from the United States, Italy and Spain. T cells, B-cell-depleted T cells, or PBMCs provided the cDNA or gDNA that served as material.

Libraries were prepared by immunoSEQ multiplex PCR; TCRdb keeps only in-frame clonotypes and omits some of them. The sample contains around 47,000 clones, around nine tenths of which appear only once. Germline-derived CDR1 and CDR2 are LGHDT and YNNKEL (reference sequence). V gave up 1 base and J gave up 2 bases, with 15 bases separating them. The CDR3 totals 17 residues. The sequence was collected from a man in his forties or fifties with active COVID-19. The sample comprised peripheral blood. The gene calls are TRBV3-1 (or the pseudogene TRBV3-2) and TRBJ1-3; no definite D call. CDR3 amino acids: CASSQGRRESAGNTIYF. In DNA form, the CDR3 reads TGTGCCAGCAGCCAAGGGAGGCGGGAATCTGCTGGAAACACCATATATTTT.